These 5 T cell receptor beta chains came from one sample sequenced in a study of multiple sclerosis patients with progressive multifocal leukoencephalopathy. The time point: time of PML onset. The table came from immunoSEQ multiplex PCR; TCRdb's copy has only in-frame clones and leaves some out. This table holds 30,000 or so clones, 87% found once. The sequencing used PBMCs, collected from a patient treated with natalizumab. Receptors were obtained from a human donor with progressive multifocal leukoencephalopathy.

The rearrangement joins TRBV19 to TRBJ2-7; the D call may be TRBD1 or TRBD2 (5 bases each). CDR1 LNHDA and CDR2 SQIVND come from the germline V gene (reference sequence). This CDR3 spans 15 amino acids. Trimming removed 4 bases at V and 0 bases at J, with 13 bases between. The CDR3 bases are TGTGCCAGTAGTACTTTACGGGACCCCTCCTACGAGCAGTACTTC. This translates into CASSTLRDPSYEQYF.

The gene calls are TRBV19 and TRBJ2-2; D possibly matches TRBD1 or TRBD2 (5 bases each). Germline V gives CDR1 LNHDA, CDR2 SQIVND (reference sequence). CDR3 length equals 13 residues. V was shortened by 1 base and J by 6 bases, with 6 bases between the two germline ends. CDR3 in amino acids: CASSIGGPGELFF. Here the CDR3 DNA reads TGTGCCAGTAGTATAGGGGGACCCGGGGAGCTGTTTTTT.

The chain recombines TRBV2 with TRBJ1-4, with D possibly TRBD1 on 6 matching bases. Between the trimmed V and J ends, which lost 7 bases and 2 bases, there was a span of 17 bases. CDR1 is SNHLY and CDR2 is FYNNEI in the germline V gene. CDR3 length: 16 amino acids. The CDR3 here is CASIQGRRGTNEKLFF. CDR3 in DNA: TGTGCCAGCATCCAGGGCCGAAGGGGGACTAATGAAAAACTGTTTTTT.

The chain has TRBV29-1 and TRBJ2-1, with TRBD1 as a possible D gene (6 bases). Germline assignment: CDR1 SQVTM and CDR2 ANQGSEA. Trimming stripped 7 bases from V and 7 bases from J, with 14 bases between. The CDR3 sequence is 12 residues long. DNA of the CDR3: TGCAGCGGGTCCCAGGGGCGGAATGAGCAGTTCTTC. It specifies CSGSQGRNEQFF.

The chain employs TRBV4-2 and TRBJ2-3, with D hard to call. V lost 1 base and J 1 base, leaving 12 bases between the germline ends. The CDR3 runs to 16 residues. Germline CDR1 LGHNA, CDR2 YNFKEQ. The DNA of the CDR3 is TGTGCCAGCAGCCAAGTTCCGGGTTTGGGCACAGATACGCAGTATTTT. It translates to CASSQVPGLGTDTQYF.